The rows below give T cell receptor beta chains drawn from one sample of a study of early T cells in non-severe SARS-CoV-2 infection. TCRdb used MiXCR to reprocess the 5' RACE reads, holding one entry per CDR3 protein. The sample has fewer than 50,000 distinct CDR3 sequences, 5.5% to 6.5% seen once. Input material: whole blood. These receptors were obtained from an adult who was a healthcare worker with PCR-confirmed SARS-CoV-2 infection or an uninfected control (not recorded which). CDR3s include the opening cysteine and the closing phenylalanine or tryptophan. The order of the fields is J gene, D gene, V gene, CDR3 protein. The D gene is left open where the match is weak.

>TRBJ2-7|TRBD2|TRBV28
CASSTGTSGGIEQYF
>TRBJ1-4|-|TRBV6-6
CASSYAGIGQTITNEKLFF
>TRBJ1-2|-|TRBV27
CASSERATIDGYTF
>TRBJ2-7|TRBD1|TRBV12-3/TRBV12-4
CASSQDPTGDYEQYF
>TRBJ1-4|-|TRBV7-9
CASSRTANNEKLFF
>TRBJ1-1|TRBD1|TRBV18
CASVGGGNTEAFF
>TRBJ1-1|-|TRBV20-1
CSASMNTEAFF
>TRBJ2-4|TRBD1|TRBV19
CASSPGQGAKNIQYF
>TRBJ2-2|TRBD2|TRBV6-5
CASSYSLAGGPTGELFF
>TRBJ2-5|TRBD2|TRBV11-2
CASSLSGGPDETQYF
>TRBJ2-2|-|TRBV2
CASSRTVSGTGELFF
>TRBJ1-1|-|TRBV28
CASSFQGRAFF
>TRBJ1-6|-|TRBV6-4
CASSEGQGNSPLHF
>TRBJ2-2|TRBD1|TRBV14
CASRPRPGTGNTGELFF
>TRBJ1-5|TRBD1|TRBV6-1
CASSMTGNLQWPQHF
>TRBJ2-4|-|TRBV7-6
CASSLMGGGSLAKNIQYF
>TRBJ2-3|-|TRBV12-3/TRBV12-4
CASSIPTVGADTQYF
>TRBJ1-2|-|TRBV20-1
CSARGQGTDGYTF
>TRBJ2-1|TRBD1|TRBV7-6
CASSLGQGRGQFF
>TRBJ2-3|-|TRBV6-1
CASSLLDTNTDTQYF
>TRBJ2-3|-|TRBV6-2/TRBV6-3
CASSRASYTDTQYF
>TRBJ1-5|-|TRBV20-1
CSARDRGAWGNQPQHF
>TRBJ2-3|-|TRBV28
CASSLPSAITDTQYF
>TRBJ1-1|-|TRBV29-1
CSVAQGEKNTEAFF
>TRBJ2-4|-|TRBV12-2
CASRLRDIQYF
>TRBJ2-5|-|TRBV20-1
CSARTLVETQYF
>TRBJ1-5|TRBD1|TRBV6-6
CASSVQDRGARPQHF
>TRBJ2-7|TRBD2|TRBV6-1
CASSSSGGSSYEQYF
>TRBJ2-7|TRBD2|TRBV6-2/TRBV6-3
CASSYSTSAYEQYF
>TRBJ2-2|-|TRBV11-2
CASIHRVDSTGELFF
>TRBJ2-7|-|TRBV5-5
CASSRDRLYEQYF
>TRBJ1-6|-|TRBV9
CASSVAGVGNSPLHF
>TRBJ2-7|-|TRBV6-2/TRBV6-3
CASSYPSLSDLTIRLNF
>TRBJ1-4|-|TRBV20-1
CSARVPKRDNLEKLFF
>TRBJ2-7|-|TRBV2
CARGKAGVGYEQYF
>TRBJ2-3|-|TRBV5-5
CASSLPGLSTDTQYF
>TRBJ1-1|-|TRBV6-2/TRBV6-3
CASTSALERLTEAFF
>TRBJ1-3|-|TRBV30
CAWTGDGRNTIYF
>TRBJ2-3|-|TRBV19
CASSTRTGPQYF
>TRBJ1-5|-|TRBV10-2
CASSFYSTPPTDQPQHF
>TRBJ2-7|-|TRBV5-6
CASSLDGAYEQYF
>TRBJ2-3|TRBD2|TRBV5-1
CASSLALAGGTDTQYF